One and the same sample provided the 20 T cell receptor beta chains below, sequenced in a study of identical twins. TCRdb used MiXCR to reprocess the 5' RACE reads, holding one entry per CDR3 protein. This table holds some 230,000 distinct CDR3 sequences, 5.5% to 7.5% found once. These sequences were also reported in another study, on T cells expressing NK-cell markers.

The sequencing sample was made of CD8+ T cells sorted from blood. The receptors here all came from a woman aged 18-29 years in good health.

This chain joins TRBV21-1 and TRBJ2-7; TRBD2 reflects the table's D call only, with no check against the DNA. TRBV21-1 constitutes a pseudogene. The CDR3 contains 18 residues. CDR3 sequence: CASSKLGGRLSSSHEQYF. The CDR3 region has the DNA TGTGCCAGCAGCAAATTGGGCGGGAGATTGAGTTCAAGCCACGAGCAGTACTTC.

There are a few counts of this clonotype. The chain joins TRBV28 to TRBJ1-5, with D perhaps TRBD1 (5 bases). CDR1 MDHEN and CDR2 SYDVKM come from the germline V gene. The ends were cut back, 3 bases at V and 7 bases at J, with 13 bases in the middle. The CDR3 length is 14 residues. CDR3 DNA: TGTGCCAGCAGTTTGGAGGGGCCGGCCCAGCCCCAGCATTTT. Amino acid sequence: CASSLEGPAQPQHF. The entire variable domain, with the rest obtained from reference TRBV28 and TRBJ1-5, is as follows: DVKVTQSSRYLVKRTGEKVFLECVQDMDHENMFWYRQDPGLGLRLIYFSYDVKMKEKGDIPEGYSVSREKKERFSLILESASTNQTSMYLCASSLEGPAQPQHFGDGTRLSIL.

The chain uses TRBV9 and TRBJ2-7; a possible D gene is TRBD1 (7 bases). The CDR3 contains 12 residues. Between the trimmed V and J ends, which lost 7 bases and 4 bases, there was a span of 12 bases. Germline V gene data show CDR1 as SGDLS and CDR2 as YYNGEE. Here the CDR3 DNA reads TGTGCCAGCGGGGCAGGGGGGTACGAGCAGTACTTC. This translates into CASGAGGYEQYF.

This clonotype was found many times. For the CDR3, the DNA is TGTGCCAGCAGCTCACAGAACCAAAACTACGAGCAGTACTTC. This translates into CASSSQNQNYEQYF. The genes are TRBV7-2 and TRBJ2-7; D gene unclear. V lost 4 bases to trimming and J lost 3 bases, with 13 bases between them. Germline V gene data show CDR1 as SGHTA and CDR2 as FQGNSA. The CDR3 contains 14 residues.

This clonotype has more than one count but fewer than ten. The gene calls are TRBV15 and TRBJ2-6; TRBD2 is a possible D gene (5 bases). This CDR3 is 14 amino acids long. With 2 bases removed from V and 5 bases from J, the gap between germline ends came to 7 bases. Germline lookup yields CDR1 LNHNV and CDR2 YYDKDF (reference sequence). Here the CDR3 DNA reads TGTGCCACCAGCAGATCGGGAAGGGCCAACGTCCTGACTTTC. Translated, it gives CATSRSGRANVLTF.

This clonotype has at least ten counts. The V call is TRBV29-1, the J call TRBJ2-7; perhaps D is TRBD1 or TRBD2 (5 bases each). The CDR3 is 14 residues long. Trimming left V 3 bases short and J 2 bases short, with 14 bases between. Germline lookup yields CDR1 SQVTM and CDR2 ANQGSEA. The CDR3 loop reads CSVEGFGDPYEQYF. The DNA of the CDR3 is TGCAGCGTTGAGGGTTTTGGGGACCCCTACGAGCAGTACTTC.

In its sample, this clonotype was seen many times. The V call is TRBV20-1, the J call TRBJ1-1, with D tentatively TRBD1 (5 bases). The CDR3 extends over 14 amino acids. Germline-derived CDR1 and CDR2 are DFQATT and SNEGSKA (reference sequence). Trimming took 5 bases from V and 3 from J, leaving 16 bases between them. The chain's CDR3 is CSAEAGSIYTEAFF. CDR3 sequence (DNA): TGCAGTGCTGAGGCAGGGAGTATATACACTGAAGCTTTCTTT.

V usage is TRBV7-6 and J usage is TRBJ2-2; a possible D gene is TRBD1 (6 bases). Trimming stripped 5 bases from V and 4 bases from J, with 17 bases between. Per the germline V gene, CDR1 is SGHVS and CDR2 is FNYEAQ. The CDR3 runs 16 residues. CDR3 loop: CASSRGHPIPTGELFF. CDR3 DNA sequence: TGTGCCAGCAGCCGGGGACACCCGATACCCACCGGGGAGCTGTTTTTT.

This clonotype was recorded at least ten times. The chain uses TRBV6-1 and TRBJ2-1; D is perhaps TRBD1 or TRBD2 (5 bases each). The CDR3 is made up of 13 amino acids. Trimming took off 7 bases at V and 7 bases at J, with 14 bases between the two ends. Germline V gene sequence: CDR1 MNHNS, CDR2 SASEGT. CDR3 nucleotides: TGTGCCAGCACCCCCGGGACCCTGAATGAGCAGTTCTTC. Its translation is CASTPGTLNEQFF.

This clonotype was counted a few times. This rearrangement joins TRBV9 to TRBJ2-7; TRBD2 might be the D (7 bases). Looked up from germline, CDR1 is SGDLS and CDR2 is YYNGEE. CDR3 length: 15 amino acids. Trimming took 0 bases from V and 3 from J, leaving 13 bases between them. CDR3 region: CASSVGGGADYEQYF. Here the CDR3 DNA reads TGTGCCAGCAGCGTAGGGGGGGGGGCCGACTACGAGCAGTACTTC.

This clonotype was seen a handful of times. This chain joins TRBV3-1 and TRBJ2-7; unclear D gene. The CDR3 is 12 residues long. Trimming stripped 2 bases from V and 2 bases from J, with 4 bases between. The germline CDR1 and CDR2 sequences are LGHDT and YNNKEL (reference sequence). The CDR3: CASSQSAYEQYF. In nucleotides, the CDR3 is TGTGCCAGCAGCCAATCCGCCTACGAGCAGTACTTC.

This clonotype appeared a few times. This chain links TRBV10-3 with TRBJ2-3; 15 bases are shared with TRBD2. CDR1 and CDR2 (germline): ENHRY, SYGVKD. This CDR3 is 17 amino acids long. The junction had 12 bases not matched to a gene; V was cut back by 7 bases and J by 7 bases. The CDR3 region has the DNA TGTGCCATCAAGGGACTAGCGGGAGGAGGGGCACAAAATACGCAGTATTTT. Residues: CAIKGLAGGGAQNTQYF.

By share, this clonotype ranks as medium-sized. The chain is built from TRBV23-1 and TRBJ2-1; D is unresolved. TRBV23-1 is an open reading frame, and its role is uncertain. CDR3 length: 10 amino acids. V dropped 4 bases and J dropped 10 bases, with 5 bases sitting between them. CDR3 in amino acids: CASSLAEQFF. The CDR3 DNA reads as TGCGCCAGCAGTCTGGCAGAGCAGTTCTTC.

This clonotype turned up a few times. V usage is TRBV7-6 and J usage is TRBJ2-3, with unresolved D. Germline loops: CDR1 SGHVS, CDR2 FNYEAQ. This CDR3 has 12 residues. Between the trimmed V and J ends, which lost 5 bases and 6 bases, there was a span of 9 bases. The CDR3: CASSRAMDTQYF. DNA for the CDR3: TGTGCCAGCAGCAGAGCCATGGATACGCAGTATTTT.

This clonotype occurred a few times. V usage is TRBV9 and J usage is TRBJ2-2; no definite D call. CDR3 length equals 14 residues. CDR1 and CDR2 from the germline V gene are SGDLS and YYNGEE. V was cut by 2 bases and J by 3 bases, with 8 bases left in between. The CDR3 bases are TGTGCCAGCAGCGTGTCCAGGTACACCGGGGAGCTGTTTTTT. It encodes CASSVSRYTGELFF.

This clonotype was seen a handful of times. The chain recombines TRBV7-6 with TRBJ2-1; D remains unclear. CDR1 is SGHVS and CDR2 is FNYEAQ in the germline V gene. The germline V and J ends were trimmed by 2 bases and 5 bases, with 7 bases remaining between them. The CDR3 sequence is 13 residues long. In DNA form, the CDR3 reads TGTGCCAGCAGCTTACGGAGAAACAATGAGCAGTTCTTC. This translates into CASSLRRNNEQFF.

V is TRBV14 and J is TRBJ2-7; D is perhaps TRBD1 (5 bases). The CDR3 sequence is 12 residues long. CDR1 and CDR2 from the germline V gene are SGHDN and FVKESK. V lost 4 bases and J 7 bases, leaving 11 bases between the germline ends. CDR3 DNA: TGTGCCAGCAGCCTGACAGTGGATGAGCAGTACTTC. This codes for CASSLTVDEQYF.

A note on this clonotype: The junction differs from germline at one of its ends, possibly a read error. The chain links TRBV20-1 to TRBJ2-2; no firm D call. The CDR3 is made up of 14 amino acids. Germline CDR1 is DFQATT and CDR2 is SNEGSKA (reference sequence). The CDR3 DNA reads as TGCAGTGCTAGAGATACCGTGAACAGCGGGGAGCTGTTTTTT. It is translated as CSARDTVNSGELFF.

This clonotype has only a few counts. The CDR3, as DNA: TGTGCCAGCACCCCCCGCCCGGGGCAGATCAATGAGCAGTTCTTC. Translated: CASTPRPGQINEQFF. The chain carries TRBV13 and TRBJ2-1, with D possibly called TRBD1 or TRBD2 (5 bases each). The CDR3 consists of 15 residues. V lost 7 bases to trimming and J lost 6 bases, with 19 bases between them. The germline V gene encodes CDR1 PRHDT and CDR2 FYEKMQ (reference sequence).

The chain is built from TRBV19 and TRBJ2-7; D is ambiguous. The CDR3 is made up of 13 amino acids. Germline-derived CDR1 and CDR2 are LNHDA and SQIVND (reference sequence). Trimming shortened V by 3 bases and J by 3 bases, and 9 bases separated the two germline ends. CDR3 loop: CASSMTLDYEQYF. The CDR3, as DNA: TGTGCCAGTAGTATGACGCTGGACTACGAGCAGTACTTC.